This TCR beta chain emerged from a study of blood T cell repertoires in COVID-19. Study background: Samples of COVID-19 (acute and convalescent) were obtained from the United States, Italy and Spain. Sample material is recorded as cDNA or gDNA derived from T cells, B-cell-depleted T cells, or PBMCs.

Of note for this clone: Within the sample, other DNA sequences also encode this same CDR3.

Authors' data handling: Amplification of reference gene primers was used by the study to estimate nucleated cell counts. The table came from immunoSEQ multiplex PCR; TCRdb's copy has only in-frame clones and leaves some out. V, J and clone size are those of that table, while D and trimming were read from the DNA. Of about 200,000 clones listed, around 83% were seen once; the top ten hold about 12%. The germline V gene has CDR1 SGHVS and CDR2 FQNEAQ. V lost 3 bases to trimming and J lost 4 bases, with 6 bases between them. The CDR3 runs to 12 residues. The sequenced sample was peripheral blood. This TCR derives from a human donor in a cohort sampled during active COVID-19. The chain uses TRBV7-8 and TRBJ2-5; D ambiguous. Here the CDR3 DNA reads TGTGCCAGCAGCTTTAATAGAGAGACCCAGTACTTC. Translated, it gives CASSFNRETQYF.